One and the same sample provided the 4 T cell receptor beta chains below, sequenced in a study of tumor-infiltrating lymphocytes in primary liver carcinoma. Starting material for RNA and DNA co-extraction consisted of roughly 18-34 mg of unsorted bulk tissue. With around 490 ng total RNA as template and a constant-region primer, TCR beta cDNA was made. Three nested multiplex PCR rounds, a slightly modified ARM-PCR, produced the libraries for TCR beta. Each of the first two PCR rounds ran nine to ten cycles with TRBV1-TRBV30 forward and C-beta reverse primers. MiXCR, applied by TCRdb to the multiplex PCR reads, yields one record per CDR3 protein. This sample carries tens of thousands of distinct CDR3 sequences, roughly 75% of them seen once, and the ten largest clones take about 37%. Sequencing input: tumor-adjacent normal liver tissue. These receptors came from a woman aged 30 to 39 with primary liver carcinoma and hepatitis B virus infection.

This chain joins TRBV11-2 and TRBJ1-2; possible D gene TRBD1, 6 bases. Germline CDR1 SGHAT, CDR2 FQNNGV. The CDR3 has 14 residues. The V and J ends lost 6 bases and 4 bases respectively, with 15 bases between them. The CDR3: CASRERDTTYGYTF. DNA for the CDR3: TGTGCCAGCAGAGAGAGGGACACCACCTATGGCTACACCTTC.

V is TRBV12-3 or TRBV12-4 and J is TRBJ2-3, with D perhaps given as TRBD1 or TRBD2 (6 bases each). There are 15 residues in the CDR3. The V end lost 2 bases, the J end lost 7 bases, and 16 bases lay between the germline ends. CDR3 in DNA: TGTGCCAGCAGTTTACACAGGGTGGCGGGGCATACGCAGTATTTT. Encoded protein: CASSLHRVAGHTQYF.

Worth noting for this clonotype: This may arise from a read error, as a much more abundant clone is one base away. The chain links TRBV24-1 to TRBJ2-7; 12 bases fit TRBD2. There are 16 residues in the CDR3. In germline, CDR1 is KGHDR, CDR2 SFDVKD. The CDR3 is CANSDSASGRAREQYF. The CDR3 DNA sequence: TGTGCCAACAGTGACTCTGCTAGCGGGAGGGCCAGGGAGCAGTACTTC.

As for this clonotype: A much larger clonotype is one base distant, so this may be a read error. The chain combines TRBV7-9 with TRBJ2-7; weak D call: TRBD1 (5 bases). V lost 5 bases to trimming and J lost 12 bases, with 17 bases between them. This CDR3 is 12 amino acids long. Per germline, CDR1 SEHNR and CDR2 FQNEAQ (reference sequence). CDR3 sequence: CASSADTYKRYF. Written as DNA, the CDR3 is TGTGCCAGCAGCGCGGACACCTACAAGCGGTACTTC.